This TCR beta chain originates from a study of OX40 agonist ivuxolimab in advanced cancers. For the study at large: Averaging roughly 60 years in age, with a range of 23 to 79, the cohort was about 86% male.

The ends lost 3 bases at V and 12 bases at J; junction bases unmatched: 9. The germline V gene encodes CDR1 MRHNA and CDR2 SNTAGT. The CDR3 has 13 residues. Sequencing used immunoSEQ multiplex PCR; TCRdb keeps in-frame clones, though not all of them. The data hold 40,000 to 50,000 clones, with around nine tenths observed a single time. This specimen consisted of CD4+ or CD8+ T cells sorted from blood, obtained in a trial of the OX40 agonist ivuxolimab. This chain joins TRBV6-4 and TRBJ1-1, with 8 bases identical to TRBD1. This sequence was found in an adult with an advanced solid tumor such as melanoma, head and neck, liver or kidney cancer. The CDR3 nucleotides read TGTGCCAGCAGTGAGATAGGGACAGGTCGCCCTTTCTTT. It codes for CASSEIGTGRPFF.